These 21 T cell receptor beta chains were sequenced from one sample in a study of vaccination effects on CD4 cells after COVID-19 (dated 2022 in TCRdb). After less than 13 days of culture, CD4+ T cells were isolated with the EasySep CD4+ T cell isolation kit. Each participant got two doses of an mRNA SARS-CoV-2 vaccine, either BNT162b2 or mRNA-1273. These receptors are not linked to any known antigen. To prepare the library, the immunoSEQ multiplex PCR assay was applied. The table comes from immuneACCESS by way of TCRdb, which keeps in-frame sequences with V and J called. Part of the clones is missing from these tables; in studies checked, under half for an unresolved V gene and the rest for unknown reasons. The sample table records around 40,000 clones; approximately 70% of these occur just once. Jointly, the top ten make up 9.5% to 10% of the sample. The sample consisted of CD4+ T cells from PBMCs cultured without peptide, taken after COVID-19 vaccination. These receptors came from a human donor who received a COVID-19 vaccine.

Regarding this clone: At one end, the junction sequence differs from germline, possibly due to a read error. The J gene is TRBJ2-1, the V gene TRBV11-3; no clear D gene. The CDR3 covers 15 residues. Germline V gives CDR1 SGHNT, CDR2 YENEEA. The CDR3 reads CASSLDSSTYNEQFF. Written as DNA, the CDR3 is TGTGCCAGCAGCCTAGACTCTTCTACCTACAATGAGCAGTTCTTC.

This clone was recorded once. The rearrangement joins TRBV3-1 (or the pseudogene TRBV3-2) to TRBJ1-2, with 7 positions matching TRBD1. The trim removed 4 bases at V and 7 bases at J, leaving 3 bases unmatched. This CDR3 is built from 12 residues. Germline V gene sequence: CDR1 LGHDT, CDR2 YNNKEL (reference sequence). CDR3 residues: CASSRQGSGYTF. In nucleotides, the CDR3 is TGTGCCAGCAGCCGACAGGGTAGTGGCTACACCTTC.

The V and J genes are TRBV5-4 and TRBJ2-5; possibly TRBD1 or TRBD2 for D (7 bases each). The CDR3 is 13 amino acids. Germline CDR1 is SGHNT and CDR2 is YYREEE (reference sequence). Trimming shortened V by 10 bases and J by 1 base, and 14 bases separated the two germline ends. This CDR3 is CAARGGTQETQYF. The CDR3 region has the DNA TGTGCCGCCAGGGGGGGCACCCAAGAGACCCAGTACTTC.

The chain employs TRBV27 and TRBJ2-3; 8 bases are shared with TRBD2. The trim removed 0 bases at V and 4 bases at J, leaving 3 bases unmatched. The CDR3 length is 15 residues. Germline assignment: CDR1 MNHEY and CDR2 SMNVEV (reference sequence). CDR3: CASSLSERGPDTQYF. The CDR3 DNA sequence: TGTGCCAGCAGTTTATCAGAGCGGGGGCCAGATACGCAGTATTTT.

The rearrangement uses TRBV27 and TRBJ2-5, with TRBD1 identical over 11 bases. Germline V CDR1 and CDR2: MNHEY, SMNVEV (reference sequence). The CDR3 runs to 18 residues. V dropped 2 bases and J dropped 2; count of bases not matched to a gene: 10. The CDR3 nucleotides are TGTGCCAGCAGTTTACGGATAATCCGGGACAGGGGGCAAGAGACCCAGTACTTC. Protein product: CASSLRIIRDRGQETQYF.

V gene TRBV6-5 combines with J gene TRBJ2-2; TRBD2 might be the D (6 bases). CDR3 length equals 15 residues. The germline V gene has CDR1 MNHEY and CDR2 SVGAGI. Trimming removed 0 bases from V and 5 bases from J, with 10 bases in between. The CDR3 loop reads CASSYSLTRTGELFF. Here the CDR3 DNA reads TGTGCCAGCAGTTACTCGTTGACTAGGACCGGGGAGCTGTTTTTT.

The chain is built from TRBV7-2 and TRBJ1-6, with TRBD1 matching 8 bases. The CDR3 totals 12 residues. Unmatched junction bases numbered 2, after V lost 6 bases and J lost 10 bases. Germline lookup yields CDR1 SGHTA and CDR2 FQGNSA. The CDR3 coding sequence is TGTGCCAGCAGACGACAGGGGTCACCCCTCCACTTT. As protein: CASRRQGSPLHF.

The V call is TRBV18, the J call TRBJ2-7; either TRBD1 or TRBD2 may supply D (5 bases each). V dropped 3 bases and J dropped 3 bases, with 18 bases sitting between them. Per the germline V gene, CDR1 is KGHSH and CDR2 is LQKENI. The CDR3 spans 16 residues. CDR3 region: CASSPTSMGEGYEQYF. In DNA, the CDR3 is TGTGCCAGCTCACCGACTTCGATGGGGGAAGGCTACGAGCAGTACTTC.

The chain recombines TRBV4-1 with TRBJ1-5; 10 positions agree with TRBD1. The CDR3 covers 14 residues. The junction had 1 base not matched to a gene; V was cut back by 1 base and J by 7 bases. Germline V gives CDR1 MGHRA, CDR2 YSYEKL. CDR3 amino acids: CASSQGTGGQPQHF. The CDR3, as DNA: TGCGCCAGCAGCCAAGGGACAGGGGGGCAGCCCCAGCATTTT.

The V gene is TRBV12-3 or TRBV12-4, the J gene TRBJ2-5; D is unresolved. The length of the CDR3 is 13 residues. Between the trimmed V and J ends, which lost 2 bases and 0 bases, there was a span of 4 bases. The CDR3 loop reads CASSLSNQETQYF. The CDR3 DNA sequence: TGTGCCAGCAGTTTATCTAACCAAGAGACCCAGTACTTC.

J is TRBJ2-7 and V is TRBV3-1 (or the pseudogene TRBV3-2); 7 positions agree with TRBD1. CDR1 and CDR2 (germline): LGHDT, YNNKEL (reference sequence). The CDR3 sequence is 14 residues long. V lost 4 bases, J lost 7 bases, and 10 bases stayed unmatched. The CDR3 nucleotides read TGTGCCAGCAGCCGAAGAACAGGGGCCGGGGAGCAGTACTTC. This codes for CASSRRTGAGEQYF.

This clone was seen more than once but under ten times. V is TRBV6-5 and J is TRBJ2-1, with 12 bases lining up with TRBD2. Per the germline V gene, CDR1 is MNHEY and CDR2 is SVGAGI. Trimming removed 0 bases from V and 5 bases from J; junction bases left unmatched: 2. The CDR3 loop spans 16 amino acids. For the CDR3, the DNA is TGTGCCAGCAGTTACTCATCTAGCGGGGGGGACAATGAGCAGTTCTTC. This gives the protein CASSYSSSGGDNEQFF.

The rearrangement joins TRBV19 to TRBJ2-1, with D perhaps matching TRBD2 (6 bases). V was trimmed by 8 bases and J by 3 bases, leaving 14 bases between them. Germline V gives CDR1 LNHDA, CDR2 SQIVND (reference sequence). The CDR3 covers 14 residues. CDR3 loop: CASRRDSLYNEQFF. CDR3 DNA sequence: TGTGCCAGTCGCCGGGACTCTCTCTACAATGAGCAGTTCTTC.

The chain carries TRBV4-1 and TRBJ2-2, with D unclear. From germline, CDR1 is MGHRA and CDR2 YSYEKL. The CDR3 consists of 16 residues. Trimming shortened V by 3 bases and J by 4 bases, and 15 bases separated the two germline ends. The CDR3 sequence is CASSQAPTSLTGELFF. CDR3 coding DNA: TGCGCCAGCAGCCAGGCCCCAACAAGCCTCACCGGGGAGCTGTTTTTT.

The rearrangement links TRBV2 to TRBJ2-5; the D gene is possibly TRBD1 (5 bases). Trimming stripped 6 bases from V and 6 bases from J, with 17 bases between. The CDR3 is 14 amino acids. Germline V CDR1 and CDR2: SNHLY, FYNNEI. The CDR3 reads CASRSDSQVKTQYF. CDR3 in DNA: TGTGCCAGCAGAAGTGACTCACAGGTGAAGACCCAGTACTTC.

The chain recombines TRBV25-1 with TRBJ2-1; 10 nucleotides agree with TRBD2. With 6 bases clipped from V and 4 bases from J, the junction kept 6 bases outside the gene matches. Germline CDR1 reads MGHDK; CDR2 reads SYGVNS. The CDR3 consists of 15 residues. CDR3: CASRQAGGIYNEQFF. The CDR3 coding sequence is TGTGCCAGCAGACAAGCGGGAGGGATTTACAATGAGCAGTTCTTC. Variable domain in full (rest from reference TRBV25-1 and TRBJ2-1): EADIYQTPRYLVIGTGKKITLECSQTMGHDKMYWYQQDPGMELHLIHYSYGVNSTEKGDLSSESTVSRIRTEHFPLTLESARPSHTSQYLCASRQAGGIYNEQFFGPGTRLTVL.

This clone was seen only a few times. The chain combines TRBV5-1 with TRBJ2-2; 13 positions match TRBD2. In germline, CDR1 is SGHRS, CDR2 YFSETQ. J gave up 6 bases and V 3 bases, and 8 bases lay outside the gene matches. CDR3 length equals 17 residues. As DNA, the CDR3 is TGCGCCAGCAGCTGGGGGACTAGCGGGATGGGTGCCGGGGAGCTGTTTTTT. It codes for CASSWGTSGMGAGELFF.

CDR3 DNA sequence: TGTGCCAGTAGACGGGACAGGGTTTTCAATCAGCCCCAGCATTTT. Translating it yields CASRRDRVFNQPQHF. The J gene is TRBJ1-5, the V gene TRBV19; 9 bases fit TRBD1. Trimming took 6 bases from V and 3 from J; bases not matched to a gene: 6. This CDR3 spans 15 amino acids. Germline V gene lookup returns CDR1 LNHDA and CDR2 SQIVND (reference sequence).

J is TRBJ1-2 and V is TRBV6-6; unclear D gene. V was cut by 6 bases and J by 3 bases, with 11 bases left in between. The CDR3 runs 13 residues. Germline CDR1 and CDR2: MNHNY and SVGAGI (reference sequence). CDR3 nucleotides: TGTGCCAGCAGCCAAGATGGGGACTATGGCTACACCTTC. Translation: CASSQDGDYGYTF.

The J gene is TRBJ2-1, the V gene TRBV5-4; D may be TRBD2 (6 bases). Germline V CDR1 and CDR2: SGHNT, YYREEE (reference sequence). V was clipped by 2 bases and J by 8 bases, with 14 bases between them. The CDR3 totals 14 residues. In nucleotides, the CDR3 is TGTGCCAGCAGCTTAAAGGGGAGGAGATATGAGCAGTTCTTC. Residues: CASSLKGRRYEQFF.

V gene TRBV10-3 combines with J gene TRBJ1-1, with TRBD1 matching 8 bases. Germline V gene lookup returns CDR1 ENHRY and CDR2 SYGVKD. The CDR3 has 14 amino acids. The J segment lost 2 bases and the V segment lost 4 bases, leaving 3 bases of the junction unmatched. CDR3 nucleotide sequence: TGTGCCATCAGTGGGACAGGGACAAACACTGAAGCTTTCTTT. Translated, it gives CAISGTGTNTEAFF.